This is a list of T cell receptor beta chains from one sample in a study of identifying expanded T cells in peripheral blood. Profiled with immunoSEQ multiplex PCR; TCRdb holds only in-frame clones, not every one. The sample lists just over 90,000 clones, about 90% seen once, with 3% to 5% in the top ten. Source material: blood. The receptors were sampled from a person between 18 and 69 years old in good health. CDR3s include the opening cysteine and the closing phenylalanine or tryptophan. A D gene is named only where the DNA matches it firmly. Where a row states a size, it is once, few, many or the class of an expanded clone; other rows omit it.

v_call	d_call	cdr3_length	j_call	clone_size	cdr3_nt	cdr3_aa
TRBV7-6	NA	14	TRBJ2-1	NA	TGTGCCAGCAGCTTAGGGGGACTTTACAATGAGCAGTTCTTC	CASSLGGLYNEQFF
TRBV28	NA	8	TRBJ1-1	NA	TGTGCCGCCGGAGAAGCTTTCTTT	CAAGEAFF
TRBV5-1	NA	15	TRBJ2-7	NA	TGCGCCAGCAGCCACCTCCCGGGAAGGGACTACGAGCAGTACTTC	CASSHLPGRDYEQYF
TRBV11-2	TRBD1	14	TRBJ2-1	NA	TGTGCCAGCAGCCGGACAGGGGGCCGAAATGAGCAGTTCTTC	CASSRTGGRNEQFF
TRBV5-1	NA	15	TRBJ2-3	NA	TGCGCCAGCAGCTTGGGGGTTAGTGACACAGATACGCAGTATTTT	CASSLGVSDTDTQYF
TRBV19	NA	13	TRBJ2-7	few	TGTGCCAGTAGTGCCTCACTAGCAGGGGAGCAGTACTTC	CASSASLAGEQYF
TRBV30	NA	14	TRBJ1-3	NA	TGTGCCTGGACTACAGGTGTCTCTGGAAACACCATATATTTT	CAWTTGVSGNTIYF
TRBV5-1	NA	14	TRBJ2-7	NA	TGCGCCAGCAGCTTATCGCTAGAAAGCTACGAGCAGTACTTC	CASSLSLESYEQYF
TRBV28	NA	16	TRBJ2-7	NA	TGTGCCAGCAGTTTTTGGGGGGCTCTCCCCCTCTACGAGCAGTACTTC	CASSFWGALPLYEQYF
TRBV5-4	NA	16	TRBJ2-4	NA	TGTGCCAGCAGCCTAAAGAGGGGGTGGGGTGAAAACATTCAGTACTTC	CASSLKRGWGENIQYF
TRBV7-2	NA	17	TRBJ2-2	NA	TGTGCCAGCATCTCCCGCAGGGAAGGTTTTGGCACCGGGGAGCTGTTTTTT	CASISRREGFGTGELFF
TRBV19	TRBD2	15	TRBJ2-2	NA	TGTGCGACACTGGCGGGGGGGCCAGTGGCCGGGGAGCTGTTTTTT	CATLAGGPVAGELFF
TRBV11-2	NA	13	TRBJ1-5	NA	TGTGCCAGCAAGCCTACAGGGAATCAGCCCCAGCATTTT	CASKPTGNQPQHF
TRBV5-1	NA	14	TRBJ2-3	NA	TGCGCCAGCAGCCCACCTGGGGGGAGAGATACGCAGTATTTT	CASSPPGGRDTQYF
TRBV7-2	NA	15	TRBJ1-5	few	TGTGCCAGCAGCTTATTCCGGGATAGCAATCAGCCCCAGCATTTT	CASSLFRDSNQPQHF
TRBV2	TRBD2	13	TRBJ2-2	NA	TGTGCCGGACGGGGGGGCCTCGACGGGGAGCTGTTTTTT	CAGRGGLDGELFF
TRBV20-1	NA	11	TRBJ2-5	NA	TGCAGTGCTAGAGCCGGCGAGACCCAGTACTTC	CSARAGETQYF
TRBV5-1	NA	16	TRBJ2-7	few	TGCGCCAGCAGCGTAGCCCCCTGGGACGCCTCCTACGAGCAGTACTTC	CASSVAPWDASYEQYF
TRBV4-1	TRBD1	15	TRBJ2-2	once	TGCGCCAGCAGCCAGGGACAGTTATCACCGGGGGAGCTGTTTTTT	CASSQGQLSPGELFF
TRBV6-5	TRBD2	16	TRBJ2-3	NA	TGTGCCAGCAGTTACTCGAGGCTGACTAGCGGTAATACGCAGTATTTT	CASSYSRLTSGNTQYF
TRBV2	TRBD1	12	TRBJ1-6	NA	TGTGCCAGCTTACAGGGGAATTCACCCCTCCACTTT	CASLQGNSPLHF
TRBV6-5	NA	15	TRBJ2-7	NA	TGTGCCAGCAGTTATGGGCCTCCCCCACCCTACGAGCAGTACTTC	CASSYGPPPPYEQYF
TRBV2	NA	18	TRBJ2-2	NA	TGTGCCAGCAGCGACACCTATCCAATCGGACGGTCCGCCGGGGAGCTGTTTTTT	CASSDTYPIGRSAGELFF
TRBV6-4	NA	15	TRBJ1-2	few	TGTGCCAGCAGTGAAAGGCCAGGGGAAAACTATGGCTACACCTTC	CASSERPGENYGYTF
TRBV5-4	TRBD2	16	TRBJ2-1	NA	TGTGCCAGCAGCTCGCTCAGCGGGAGCTCCTACAATGAGCAGTTCTTC	CASSSLSGSSYNEQFF
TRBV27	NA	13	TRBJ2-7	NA	TGTGCCAGCAGTGCGAAGGAAACCTACGAGCAGTACTTC	CASSAKETYEQYF
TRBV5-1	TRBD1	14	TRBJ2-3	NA	TGCGCCAGCAGCTTGGACAGGGGCCGAGATACGCAGTATTTT	CASSLDRGRDTQYF
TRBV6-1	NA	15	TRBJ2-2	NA	TGTGCCAGCAGTGAAAGCGGATCCCACACCGGGGAGCTGTTTTTT	CASSESGSHTGELFF
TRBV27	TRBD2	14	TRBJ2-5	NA	TGTGCCAGCAGTTTGACTAGCGGGACCGAGACCCAGTACTTC	CASSLTSGTETQYF